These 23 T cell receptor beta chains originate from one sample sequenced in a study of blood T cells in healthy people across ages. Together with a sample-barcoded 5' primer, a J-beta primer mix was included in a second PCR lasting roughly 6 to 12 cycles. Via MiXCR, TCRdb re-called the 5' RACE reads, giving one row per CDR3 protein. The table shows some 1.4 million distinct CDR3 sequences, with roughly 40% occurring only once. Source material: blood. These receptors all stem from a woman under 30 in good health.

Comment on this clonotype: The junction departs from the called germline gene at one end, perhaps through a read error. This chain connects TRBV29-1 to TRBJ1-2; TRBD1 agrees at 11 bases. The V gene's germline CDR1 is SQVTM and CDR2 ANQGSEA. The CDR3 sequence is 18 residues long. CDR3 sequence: CGVEGPSTGTGGSYGYTF. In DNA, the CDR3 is TGCGGCGTTGAAGGCCCCTCTACCGGGACAGGGGGGTCCTATGGCTACACCTTC.

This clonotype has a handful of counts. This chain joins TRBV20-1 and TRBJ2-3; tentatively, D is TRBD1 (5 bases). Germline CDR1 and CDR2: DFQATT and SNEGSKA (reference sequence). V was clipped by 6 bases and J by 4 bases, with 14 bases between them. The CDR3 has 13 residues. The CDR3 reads CSAPVEGADTQYF. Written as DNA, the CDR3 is TGCAGTGCCCCCGTAGAAGGGGCAGATACGCAGTATTTT.

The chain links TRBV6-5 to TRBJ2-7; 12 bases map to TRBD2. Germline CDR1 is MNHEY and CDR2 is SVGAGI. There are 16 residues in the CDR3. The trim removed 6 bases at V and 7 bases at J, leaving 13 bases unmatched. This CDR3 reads CASRPVTSGRYNEQYF. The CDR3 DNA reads TGTGCCAGCAGACCAGTCACTAGCGGGAGGTACAATGAGCAGTACTTC.

The CDR3 spells CASSPPLAAGYGYTF. The CDR3 DNA reads TGTGCCAGCAGCCCCCCTTTGGCAGCGGGGTATGGCTACACCTTC. The V gene is TRBV6-6, the J gene TRBJ1-2; D call uncertain. Between the trimmed V and J ends, which lost 6 bases and 5 bases, there was a span of 19 bases. There are 15 residues in the CDR3. From germline, CDR1 is MNHNY and CDR2 SVGAGI (reference sequence).

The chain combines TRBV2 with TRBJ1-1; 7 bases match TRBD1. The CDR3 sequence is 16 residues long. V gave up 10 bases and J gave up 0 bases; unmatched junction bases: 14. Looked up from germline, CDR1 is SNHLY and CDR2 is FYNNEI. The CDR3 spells CATQLTRTGMNTEAFF. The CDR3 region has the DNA TGTGCCACCCAACTCACTCGGACAGGCATGAACACTGAAGCTTTCTTT.

The CDR3 protein is CASSLRGNGDNSPLHF. Here the CDR3 DNA reads TGTGCCAGCAGCCTCAGGGGAAACGGTGATAATTCACCCCTCCACTTT. The chain employs TRBV28 and TRBJ1-6; D is perhaps TRBD1 (6 bases). The germline V and J ends were trimmed by 6 bases and 5 bases, with 17 bases remaining between them. CDR1 and CDR2 from the germline V gene are MDHEN and SYDVKM. This CDR3 region has 16 residues.

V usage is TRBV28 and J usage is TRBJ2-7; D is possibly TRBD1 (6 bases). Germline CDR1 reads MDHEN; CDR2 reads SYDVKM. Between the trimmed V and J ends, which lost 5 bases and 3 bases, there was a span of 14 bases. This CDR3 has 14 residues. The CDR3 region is CASSPTRDNYEQYF. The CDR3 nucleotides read TGTGCCAGCAGTCCTACCCGGGACAACTACGAGCAGTACTTC.

This chain's CDR3 is CSASDLRGLGTDTQYF. The CDR3 region has the DNA TGCAGTGCTAGCGATCTTCGGGGACTGGGCACAGATACGCAGTATTTT. V is TRBV20-1 and J is TRBJ2-3; D may be TRBD2 (6 bases). This CDR3 region has 16 residues. V was pared by 3 bases and J by 1 base, with 17 bases between. Looked up from germline, CDR1 is DFQATT and CDR2 is SNEGSKA (reference sequence).

The CDR3 here is CASSLGAGGDQPQHF. In DNA, the CDR3 is TGTGCCAGCAGCTTAGGGGCAGGGGGGGACCAGCCCCAGCATTTT. The J gene is TRBJ1-5, the V gene TRBV7-9, with 7 nucleotides matching TRBD1. The germline gives CDR1 SEHNR, CDR2 FQNEAQ (reference sequence). After removal of 1 base from V and 7 bases from J, the junction contained 7 bases not matched to a gene. The CDR3 length is 15 residues.

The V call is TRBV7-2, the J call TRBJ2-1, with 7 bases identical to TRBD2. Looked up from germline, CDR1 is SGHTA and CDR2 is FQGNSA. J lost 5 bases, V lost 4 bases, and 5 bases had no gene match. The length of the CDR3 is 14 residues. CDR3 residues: CASSSRGTDNEQFF. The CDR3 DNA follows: TGTGCCAGCAGCTCGCGGGGGACCGACAATGAGCAGTTCTTC.

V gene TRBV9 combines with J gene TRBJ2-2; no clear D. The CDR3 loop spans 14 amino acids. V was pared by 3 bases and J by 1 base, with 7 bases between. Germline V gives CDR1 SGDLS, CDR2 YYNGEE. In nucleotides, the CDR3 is TGTGCCAGCAGCGCGGTGGTGAACACCGGGGAGCTGTTTTTT. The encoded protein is CASSAVVNTGELFF.

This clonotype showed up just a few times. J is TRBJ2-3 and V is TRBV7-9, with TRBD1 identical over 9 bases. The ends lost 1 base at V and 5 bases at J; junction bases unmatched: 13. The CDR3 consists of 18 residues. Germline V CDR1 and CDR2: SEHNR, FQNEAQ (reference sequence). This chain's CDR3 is CASSLVDRGNTVGDTQYF. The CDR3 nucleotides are TGTGCCAGCAGCTTAGTGGACAGGGGAAATACAGTCGGAGATACGCAGTATTTT.

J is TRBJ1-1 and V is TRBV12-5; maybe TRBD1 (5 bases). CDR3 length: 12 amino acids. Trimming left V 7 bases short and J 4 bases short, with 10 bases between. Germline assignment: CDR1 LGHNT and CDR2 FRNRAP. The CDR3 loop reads CASALGGTEAFF. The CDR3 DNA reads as TGTGCTAGTGCCCTGGGGGGCACTGAAGCTTTCTTT.

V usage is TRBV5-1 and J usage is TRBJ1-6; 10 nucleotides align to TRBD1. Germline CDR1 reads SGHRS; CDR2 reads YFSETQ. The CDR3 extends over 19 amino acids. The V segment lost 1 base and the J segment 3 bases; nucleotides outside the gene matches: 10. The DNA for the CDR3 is TGCGCCAGCAGCTTGTACGCCTGGACAGGGGGTATCTATAATTCACCCCTCCACTTT. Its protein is CASSLYAWTGGIYNSPLHF.

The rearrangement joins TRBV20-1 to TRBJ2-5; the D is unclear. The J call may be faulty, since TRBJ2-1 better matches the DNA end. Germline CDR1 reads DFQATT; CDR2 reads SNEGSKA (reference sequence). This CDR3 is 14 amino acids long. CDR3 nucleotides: TGCAGTGCTAGAGATCCCCGGATACAAGAGACCCAGTTCTTC. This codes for CSARDPRIQETQFF.

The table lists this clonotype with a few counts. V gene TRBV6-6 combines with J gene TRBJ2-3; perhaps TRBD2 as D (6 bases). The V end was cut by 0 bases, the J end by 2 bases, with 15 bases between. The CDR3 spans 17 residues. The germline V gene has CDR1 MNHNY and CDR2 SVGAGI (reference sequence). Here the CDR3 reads CASSYSRGAVDTDTQYF. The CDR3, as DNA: TGTGCCAGCAGTTACTCGCGCGGGGCGGTCGACACAGATACGCAGTATTTT.

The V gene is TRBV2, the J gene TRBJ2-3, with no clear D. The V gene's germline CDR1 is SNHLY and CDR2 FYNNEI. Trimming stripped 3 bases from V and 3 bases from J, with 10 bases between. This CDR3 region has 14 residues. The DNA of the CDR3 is TGTGCCAGCAGTGACTGGGTAGAAACAGATACGCAGTATTTT. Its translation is CASSDWVETDTQYF.

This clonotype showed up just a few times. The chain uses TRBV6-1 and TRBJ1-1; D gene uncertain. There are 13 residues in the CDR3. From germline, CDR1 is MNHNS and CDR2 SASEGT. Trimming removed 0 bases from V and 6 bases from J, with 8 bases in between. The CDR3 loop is CASSEAAAAEAFF. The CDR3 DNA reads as TGTGCCAGCAGTGAAGCGGCCGCAGCTGAAGCTTTCTTT.

The CDR3 DNA is TGTGCCAGCAGTTCCACCCGGGGGACCTCCTACAATGAGCAGTACTTC. It specifies CASSSTRGTSYNEQYF. This chain uses TRBV6-2 or TRBV6-3 with TRBJ2-1; weak D call: TRBD2 (6 bases). The J call may be incorrect, as the DNA end agrees better with TRBJ2-7. The V gene's germline CDR1 is MNHEY and CDR2 SVGEGT. This CDR3 is built from 16 residues.

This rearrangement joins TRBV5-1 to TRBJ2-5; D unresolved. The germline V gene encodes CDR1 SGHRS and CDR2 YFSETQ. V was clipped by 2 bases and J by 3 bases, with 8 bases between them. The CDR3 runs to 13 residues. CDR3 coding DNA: TGCGCCAGCAGCTTTCAACTTAAAGAGACCCAGTACTTC. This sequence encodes CASSFQLKETQYF.

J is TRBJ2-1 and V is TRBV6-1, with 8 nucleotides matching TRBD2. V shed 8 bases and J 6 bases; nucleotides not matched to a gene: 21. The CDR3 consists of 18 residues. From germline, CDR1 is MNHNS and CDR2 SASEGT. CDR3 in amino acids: CASEAVKGVRGARNEQFF. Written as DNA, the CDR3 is TGTGCCAGCGAAGCAGTTAAGGGAGTGCGGGGGGCCCGCAATGAGCAGTTCTTC.

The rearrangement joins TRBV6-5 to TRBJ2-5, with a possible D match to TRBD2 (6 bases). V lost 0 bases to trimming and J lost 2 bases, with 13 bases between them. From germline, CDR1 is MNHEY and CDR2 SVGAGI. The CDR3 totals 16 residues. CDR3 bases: TGTGCCAGCAGTTACTCCGAGCTAGCGAGACAAGAGACCCAGTACTTC. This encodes CASSYSELARQETQYF.

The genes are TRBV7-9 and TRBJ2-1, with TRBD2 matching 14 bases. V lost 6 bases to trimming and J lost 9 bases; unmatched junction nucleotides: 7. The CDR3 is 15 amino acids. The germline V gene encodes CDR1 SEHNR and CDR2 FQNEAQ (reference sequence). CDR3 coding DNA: TGTGCCAGCAGATCCGGGACTAGCGGGGGAGGTGAGCAGTTCTTC. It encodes CASRSGTSGGGEQFF. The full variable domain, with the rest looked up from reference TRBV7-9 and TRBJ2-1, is DTGVSQNPRHKITKRGQNVTFRCDPISEHNRLYWYRQTLGQGPEFLTYFQNEAQLEKSRLLSDRFSAERPKGSFSTLEIQRTEQGDSAMYLCASRSGTSGGGEQFFGPGTRLTVL.